This TCR beta chain was obtained from a study of shared clonotypes between healthy human individuals. Findings of the study overall: Sampling included only blood; tissue repertoires likely differ.

Here immunoSEQ multiplex PCR was the method, and the copy in TCRdb shows in-frame clones only, minus some. The repertoire holds millions of clones, around nine tenths seen once, with over 0.12% in the top ten. Turning to this clone: Its antigen is currently unknown.

CDR1 MNHEY and CDR2 SMNVEV come from the germline V gene (reference sequence). Losses at the gene ends were 8 bases for V and 4 bases for J; bases not matched to a gene: 4. The CDR3 runs to 12 residues. This clonotype was sampled from a man aged 18 to 29 in good health. Sequencing input: naive CD4+ T cells sorted from blood. Documented subset: CD45RA+ positively selected. V and J are TRBV27 and TRBJ1-1; 7 bases are a match to TRBD1. The CDR3 sequence: CASQGQTTEAFF. The CDR3 DNA reads TGTGCCAGCCAGGGACAGACCACTGAAGCTTTCTTT.